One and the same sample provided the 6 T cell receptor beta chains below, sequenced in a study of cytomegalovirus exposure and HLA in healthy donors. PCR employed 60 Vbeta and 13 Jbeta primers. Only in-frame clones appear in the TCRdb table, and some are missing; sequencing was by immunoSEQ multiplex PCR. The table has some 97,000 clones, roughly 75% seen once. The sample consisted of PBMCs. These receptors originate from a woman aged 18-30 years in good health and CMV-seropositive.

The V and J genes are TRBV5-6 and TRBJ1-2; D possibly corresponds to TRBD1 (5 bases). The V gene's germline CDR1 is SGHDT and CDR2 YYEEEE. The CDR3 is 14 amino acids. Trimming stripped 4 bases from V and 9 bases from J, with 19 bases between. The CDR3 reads CASSGPQGKGSYTF. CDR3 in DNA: TGTGCCAGCAGCGGTCCCCAGGGTAAGGGGAGCTACACCTTC.

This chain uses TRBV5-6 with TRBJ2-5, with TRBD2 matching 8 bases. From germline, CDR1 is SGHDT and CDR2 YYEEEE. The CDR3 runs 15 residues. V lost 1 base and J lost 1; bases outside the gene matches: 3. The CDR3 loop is CASSLFTSGQETQYF. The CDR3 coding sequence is TGTGCCAGCAGCTTGTTTACTAGCGGCCAAGAGACCCAGTACTTC. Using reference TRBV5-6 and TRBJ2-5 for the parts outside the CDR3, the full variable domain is DAGVTQSPTHLIKTRGQQVTLRCSPKSGHDTVSWYQQALGQGPQFIFQYYEEEERQRGNFPDRFSGHQFPNYSSELNVNALLLGDSALYLCASSLFTSGQETQYFGPGTRLLVL.

The CDR3 here is CASSLVTKETQYF. Here the CDR3 DNA reads TGTGCCAGCAGCTTAGTTACTAAAGAGACCCAGTACTTC. This chain joins TRBV7-6 and TRBJ2-5; D remains ambiguous. The CDR3 is 13 residues long. V dropped 1 base and J dropped 3 bases, with 6 bases sitting between them. The germline V gene encodes CDR1 SGHVS and CDR2 FNYEAQ.

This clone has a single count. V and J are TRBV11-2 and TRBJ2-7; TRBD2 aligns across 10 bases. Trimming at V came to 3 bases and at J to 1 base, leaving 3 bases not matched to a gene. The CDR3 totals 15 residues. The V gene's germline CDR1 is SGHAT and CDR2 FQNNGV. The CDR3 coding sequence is TGTGCCAGCAGCTTGGGGACTAGCGCTTCCTACGAGCAGTACTTC. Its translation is CASSLGTSASYEQYF.

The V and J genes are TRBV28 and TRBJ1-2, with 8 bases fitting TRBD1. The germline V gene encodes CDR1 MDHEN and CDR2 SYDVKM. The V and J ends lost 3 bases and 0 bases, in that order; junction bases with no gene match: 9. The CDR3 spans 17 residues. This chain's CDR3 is CASSFIRGQGSNYGYTF. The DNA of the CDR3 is TGTGCCAGCAGTTTCATCAGGGGGCAAGGGTCTAACTATGGCTACACCTTC.

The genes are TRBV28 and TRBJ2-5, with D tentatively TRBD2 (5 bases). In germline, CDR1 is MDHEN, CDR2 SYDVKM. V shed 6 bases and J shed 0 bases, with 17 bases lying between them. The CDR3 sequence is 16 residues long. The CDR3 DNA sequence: TGTGCCAGCAGCGCGTTTTTCGGGGAACACCAAGAGACCCAGTACTTC. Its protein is CASSAFFGEHQETQYF. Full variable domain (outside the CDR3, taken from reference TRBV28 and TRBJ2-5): DVKVTQSSRYLVKRTGEKVFLECVQDMDHENMFWYRQDPGLGLRLIYFSYDVKMKEKGDIPEGYSVSREKKERFSLILESASTNQTSMYLCASSAFFGEHQETQYFGPGTRLLVL.